The T cell receptor beta chain described here comes from a study of glioma-infiltrating T cells. Amplification of TCR alpha and beta CDR3 regions from RNA used iRepertoire nested multiplex PCR. MiXCR, applied by TCRdb to the multiplex PCR reads, yields one record per CDR3 protein. In the table there are about 140,000 distinct CDR3 sequences, around 40% of which are singletons. This clonotype came up a few times. Germline values: CDR1 MNHEY, CDR2 SVGAGI. CDR3 size: 16 residues. V trimming: 2 bases; J trimming: 7 bases; junction bases outside the gene matches: 11. This clonotype was sampled from a human donor with low-grade glioma or glioblastoma, undergoing nonglioma brain surgery, or in good health (not recorded which). This rearrangement joins TRBV6-5 to TRBJ2-1; the match to TRBD1 covers 7 bases. The sample consisted of glioma tissue, nonneoplastic brain tissue, or PBMCs (not recorded which). CDR3 amino acids: CASSYAGGQVKNEQFF. Here the CDR3 DNA reads TGTGCCAGCAGTTACGCAGGCGGACAGGTTAAGAATGAGCAGTTCTTC.